Listed below are T cell receptor beta chains from one sample, sequenced in a study of identical twins. TCRdb re-analysed the 5' RACE reads in MiXCR, keeping a single row per CDR3 protein. This sample yields about 810,000 distinct CDR3 sequences, of which about 12% are seen a single time; around 1.6% belongs to the top ten. The sample also formed part of further work on yellow fever vaccine responses in identical twins.

Sequenced input: PBMCs. All receptors derive from a woman under 30 in good health. CDR3s include the opening cysteine and the closing phenylalanine or tryptophan. D genes are given only for firm matches. Part of the rows lack a size; the others show once, few, many or a class for expanded clones.

TRBJ2-7	-	TRBD1	TRBV5-1	TGCGCCAGCAGCGACGACAGGGTGGCCTACGAGCAGTACTTC	CASSDDRVAYEQYF
TRBJ2-2	-	TRBD2	TRBV9	TGTGCCAGCAGCGTAGTGGGGGATAGCGGGAGAGGGCCCGGGGAGCTGTTTTTT	CASSVVGDSGRGPGELFF
TRBJ2-7	few	TRBD1	TRBV10-3	TGTGCCATCGGGGGGACAGGCGTTAAATCCTACGAGCAGTACTTC	CAIGGTGVKSYEQYF
TRBJ2-1	-	-	TRBV2	TGTGCCAGCAGTGAAGCGCTAAAGCAGTTCTTC	CASSEALKQFF
TRBJ2-5	-	TRBD1	TRBV29-1	TGCAGCGTTGAGGGGACAGGGCGGAACCAAGAGACCCAGTACTTC	CSVEGTGRNQETQYF
TRBJ2-1	few	TRBD2	TRBV3-1	TGTGCCAGCAGCGGCCAGTCCGGGAGGGCCCTGAGTGAGCAGTTCTTC	CASSGQSGRALSEQFF
TRBJ2-1	few	-	TRBV19	TGTGCCAGTAGTATAGGCCAGGGCACCGTCGATGAGCAGTTCTTC	CASSIGQGTVDEQFF
TRBJ2-1	few	-	TRBV21-1	TGTGCCAGCACCGGGTCGGGCCTAGCGGGAGCGGCTACTATCTATGAGCAGTTCTTC	CASTGSGLAGAATIYEQFF
TRBJ1-5	many	-	TRBV15	TGTGCCACCAGCGGCGAGTGGGGACAGCCCCAGCATTTT	CATSGEWGQPQHF
TRBJ2-3	-	-	TRBV19	TGTGCCAGTAGTATAGGGGGGACCCGCTACACAGATACGCAGTATTTT	CASSIGGTRYTDTQYF
TRBJ1-1	-	-	TRBV29-1	TGCAGCGTCTATCTGGACGCCGTGAACACTGAAGCTTTCTTT	CSVYLDAVNTEAFF
TRBJ2-7	-	TRBD2	TRBV20-1	TGCAGTGCTAGGAGGCGGGAGGGCCTCTACGAGCAGTACTTC	CSARRREGLYEQYF
TRBJ2-1	many	-	TRBV4-1	TGCGCCAGCAGCCAAGCTCACGGCACTGAGCAGTTCTTC	CASSQAHGTEQFF
TRBJ2-5	few	TRBD2	TRBV6-2/TRBV6-3	TGTGCCAGCAAGGGGACTAGCGGGAGTTATGAGACCCAGTACTTC	CASKGTSGSYETQYF
TRBJ1-6	many	-	TRBV7-8	TGTGCCAGCAGCTTAGGCCAGCGTAATTCACCCCTCCACTTT	CASSLGQRNSPLHF
TRBJ2-1	few	TRBD2	TRBV20-1	TGCAGTGCTCCGCCGGGGGGGCCGAATGAGCAGTTCTTC	CSAPPGGPNEQFF
TRBJ2-7	-	-	TRBV16	TGTGCCAGCAGCCAATTATGGGCCACTACCTACGAGCAGTACTTC	CASSQLWATTYEQYF
TRBJ2-1	few	TRBD2	TRBV12-3/TRBV12-4	TGTGCCAGCAGCCGACGGACTAGCGGGAGGCACAATGAGCAGTTCTTC	CASSRRTSGRHNEQFF
TRBJ2-2	-	-	TRBV11-2	TGTGCCAGCAGCTTAGGGTCACCCTTCGAAGGGGAGCTGTTTTTT	CASSLGSPFEGELFF
TRBJ1-3	many	-	TRBV6-5	TGTGCCAGCAGTTACTCGTCGGGGGCGCGAAACACCATATATTTT	CASSYSSGARNTIYF
TRBJ2-5	many	-	TRBV29-1	TGCAGCGTTGAAGATGTGCAGGGGAGTGTGGAGACCCAGTACTTC	CSVEDVQGSVETQYF
TRBJ2-5	few	-	TRBV7-8	TGTGCCAGCAGCCCCCGTGGGGGCCCGGTGGAGACCCAGTACTTC	CASSPRGGPVETQYF
TRBJ1-3	few	TRBD1	TRBV10-3	TGTGCCATCAGTGACCCTGTGGGGGACAGGGCTGGAAACACCATATATTTT	CAISDPVGDRAGNTIYF
TRBJ2-1	many	-	TRBV29-1	TGCAGCGTTGATGGCTCCTACAATGAGCAGTTCTTC	CSVDGSYNEQFF
TRBJ1-4	-	-	TRBV28	TGTGCCAGCAGTTTGGCGGTCGAAAAACTGTTTTTT	CASSLAVEKLFF
TRBJ2-3	-	-	TRBV18	TGTGCCAGCTCCCCTGTGGGGGGACAGAGCACAGATACGCAGTATTTT	CASSPVGGQSTDTQYF
TRBJ2-3	few	TRBD2	TRBV10-3	TGTGCCATCAGTGGGACTAGCGGGGTCCCAGATACGCAGTATTTT	CAISGTSGVPDTQYF
TRBJ2-3	-	TRBD1	TRBV15	TGTGCCACCAGCAGACCCGGGACAGGCACAGATACGCAGTATTTT	CATSRPGTGTDTQYF
TRBJ2-3	-	-	TRBV10-3	TGTGCCATCAGTGAGCCCCTTGGCGGCGGAGGTGGGGCCGGGGGCACAGATACGCAGTATTTT	CAISEPLGGGGGAGGTDTQYF
TRBJ1-1	few	-	TRBV4-1	TGCGCCAGCAGCCAAGATTGGTTGAACACTGAAGCTTTCTTT	CASSQDWLNTEAFF
TRBJ1-5	-	TRBD1	TRBV7-9	TGTGCCAGCAGCTTAGCGACAGGGAACCATCAGCCCCAGCATTTT	CASSLATGNHQPQHF
TRBJ1-4	few	-	TRBV5-1	TGCGCCAGCACGCCATCGACAGGTCTTGTGGCAACTAATGAAAAACTGTTTTTT	CASTPSTGLVATNEKLFF
TRBJ2-2	-	TRBD2	TRBV6-5	TGTGCCAGCAGTTTCGGCCCCCCTAGCGGCGCCGGGGAGCTGTTTTTT	CASSFGPPSGAGELFF
TRBJ2-1	-	TRBD2	TRBV5-1	TGCGCCAGCATGTTGACTAGCGGGAGCACTGAGCAGTTCTTC	CASMLTSGSTEQFF
TRBJ2-7	few	-	TRBV5-1	TGCGCCAGCAGCAGCCAGGTCGAGCAGTACTTC	CASSSQVEQYF
TRBJ2-1	-	TRBD2	TRBV24-1	TGTGCCACCAGTGACGCCGGGACTAGCAAAAAGAATGAGCAGTTCTTC	CATSDAGTSKKNEQFF
TRBJ1-5	few	-	TRBV20-1	TGCAGTGCTAGAGATCTCAGGGAAGGGTCCCAGCATTTT	CSARDLREGSQHF
TRBJ1-5	-	-	TRBV5-1	TGCGCCAGCAGCCAGGACAGTAGCAATCAGCCCCAGCATTTT	CASSQDSSNQPQHF
TRBJ1-2	few	-	TRBV5-1	TGCGCCAGCAGCTTGGAAGCCCACGACGGGAGCTACACCTTC	CASSLEAHDGSYTF
TRBJ2-5	-	TRBD2	TRBV7-2	TGTGCCAGCAGAAACTACGGGACTAAACAAGAGACCCAGTACTTC	CASRNYGTKQETQYF
TRBJ1-6	few	-	TRBV6-1	TGTGCCAGCACCCTCTGGAACTCACCCCTCCACTTT	CASTLWNSPLHF
TRBJ2-3	-	TRBD2	TRBV9	TGTGCCAGCAGCGTAGCGGGGACTAGCGGTCCCACAGATACGCAGTATTTT	CASSVAGTSGPTDTQYF
TRBJ1-5	-	-	TRBV12-3/TRBV12-4	TGTGCCAGCAGTACCGGGCATCAGCCCCAGCATTTT	CASSTGHQPQHF
TRBJ2-1	-	TRBD2	TRBV20-1	TGCAGTGCTAGACGCGGGAGCTTCTCCTACAATGAGCAGTTCTTC	CSARRGSFSYNEQFF
TRBJ2-6	once	-	TRBV5-1	TGCGCCAGCAGCTTGGCTGCGGAATACTTTGCTGGGGCCAACGTCCTGACTTTC	CASSLAAEYFAGANVLTF
TRBJ2-2	-	-	TRBV5-6	TGTGCCAGCAGCTGGATCGGACCAGAAACGTATCCCAACACCGGGGAGCTGTTTTTT	CASSWIGPETYPNTGELFF
TRBJ2-5	-	TRBD2	TRBV12-3/TRBV12-4	TGTGCCAGCAGTTTAAGTTTCGGGGGAGGGCGGGAACGGCAAGAGACCCAGTACTTC	CASSLSFGGGRERQETQYF
TRBJ2-5	-	-	TRBV3-1	TGTGCCAGCAGCCCGGAAATGGGACTCCTTCAAGAGACCCAGTACTTC	CASSPEMGLLQETQYF
TRBJ2-5	few	-	TRBV27	TGTGCCAGCAAAAATCTTACCATGGGACTCGAAGAGACCCAGTACTTC	CASKNLTMGLEETQYF
TRBJ2-2	-	-	TRBV11-2	TGTGCCAGCATTCGACTAGACGACACCGGGGAGCTGTTTTTT	CASIRLDDTGELFF
TRBJ2-7	many	-	TRBV28	TGTGCCACCTCATTCCCGGGGGGCCTGGGGTACGAGCAGTACTTC	CATSFPGGLGYEQYF
TRBJ2-5	few	TRBD1	TRBV12-3/TRBV12-4	TGTGCCAGCAGTTTAACGACAGGGGGCCAAGAGACCCAGTACTTC	CASSLTTGGQETQYF